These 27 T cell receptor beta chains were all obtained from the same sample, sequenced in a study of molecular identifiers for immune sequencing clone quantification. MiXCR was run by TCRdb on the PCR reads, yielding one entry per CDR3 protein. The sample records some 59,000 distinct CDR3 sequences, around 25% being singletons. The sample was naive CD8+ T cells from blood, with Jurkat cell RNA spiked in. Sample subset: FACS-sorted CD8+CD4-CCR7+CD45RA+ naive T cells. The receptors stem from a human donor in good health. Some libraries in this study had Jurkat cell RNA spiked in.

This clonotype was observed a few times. The CDR3 region is CASSPPSGGKYEQYF. Here the CDR3 DNA reads TGTGCCAGCTCACCACCCAGCGGGGGAAAATACGAGCAGTACTTC. The chain carries TRBV18 and TRBJ2-7, with TRBD2 identical over 8 bases. V gave up 0 bases and J gave up 4 bases; unmatched junction bases: 5. CDR1 and CDR2 (germline): KGHSH, LQKENI. CDR3 size: 15 residues.

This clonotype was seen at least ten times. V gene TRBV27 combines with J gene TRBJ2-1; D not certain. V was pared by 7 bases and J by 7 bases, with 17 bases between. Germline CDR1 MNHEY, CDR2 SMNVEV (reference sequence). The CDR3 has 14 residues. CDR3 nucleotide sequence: TGTGCCAGCACCTTCCTGGGTCGGCTTAATGAGCAGTTCTTC. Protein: CASTFLGRLNEQFF.

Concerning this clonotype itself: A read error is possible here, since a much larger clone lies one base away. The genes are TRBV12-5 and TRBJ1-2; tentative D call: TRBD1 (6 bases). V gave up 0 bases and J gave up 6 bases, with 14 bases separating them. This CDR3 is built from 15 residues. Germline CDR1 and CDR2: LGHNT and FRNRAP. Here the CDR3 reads CASGLVPGARDGYTF. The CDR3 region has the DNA TGTGCTAGTGGTTTGGTACCGGGGGCGCGGGATGGCTACACCTTC.

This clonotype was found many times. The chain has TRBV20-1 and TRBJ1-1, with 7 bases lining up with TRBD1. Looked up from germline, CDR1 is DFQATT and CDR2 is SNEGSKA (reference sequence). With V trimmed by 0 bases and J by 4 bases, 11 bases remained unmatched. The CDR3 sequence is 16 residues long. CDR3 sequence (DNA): TGCAGTGCTAGAGAATCGGCGACAGGGCACATCACTGAAGCTTTCTTT. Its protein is CSARESATGHITEAFF.

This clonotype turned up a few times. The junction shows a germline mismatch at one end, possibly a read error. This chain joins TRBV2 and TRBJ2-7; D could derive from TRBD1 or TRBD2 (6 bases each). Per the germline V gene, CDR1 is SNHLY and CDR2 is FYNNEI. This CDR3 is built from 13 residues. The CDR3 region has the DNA TGTGCCAGCATGGAGGGAACAGGGACGTCGGGGGACTTC. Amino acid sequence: CASMEGTGTSGDF.

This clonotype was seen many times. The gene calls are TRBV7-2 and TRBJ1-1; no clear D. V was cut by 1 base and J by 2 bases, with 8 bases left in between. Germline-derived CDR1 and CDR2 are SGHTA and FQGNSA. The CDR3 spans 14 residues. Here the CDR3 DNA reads TGTGCCAGCAGCTTAGGGAGCGGAAACACTGAAGCTTTCTTT. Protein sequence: CASSLGSGNTEAFF.

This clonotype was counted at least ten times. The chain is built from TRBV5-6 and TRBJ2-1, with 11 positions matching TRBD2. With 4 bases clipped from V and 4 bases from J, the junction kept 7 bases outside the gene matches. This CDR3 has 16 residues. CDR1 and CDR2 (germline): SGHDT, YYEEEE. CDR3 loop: CASSPPGLAEYNEQFF. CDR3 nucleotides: TGTGCCAGCAGCCCACCGGGACTAGCGGAGTACAATGAGCAGTTCTTC. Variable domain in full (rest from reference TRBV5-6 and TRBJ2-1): DAGVTQSPTHLIKTRGQQVTLRCSPKSGHDTVSWYQQALGQGPQFIFQYYEEEERQRGNFPDRFSGHQFPNYSSELNVNALLLGDSALYLCASSPPGLAEYNEQFFGPGTRLTVL.

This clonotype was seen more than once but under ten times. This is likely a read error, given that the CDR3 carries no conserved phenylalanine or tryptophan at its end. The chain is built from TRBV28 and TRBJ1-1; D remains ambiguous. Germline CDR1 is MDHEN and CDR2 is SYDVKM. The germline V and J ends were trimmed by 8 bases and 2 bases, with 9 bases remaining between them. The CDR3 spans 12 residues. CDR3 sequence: CASRVFNTEAFL. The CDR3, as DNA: TGTGCCAGCCGGGTCTTTAACACTGAAGCTTTCCTT.

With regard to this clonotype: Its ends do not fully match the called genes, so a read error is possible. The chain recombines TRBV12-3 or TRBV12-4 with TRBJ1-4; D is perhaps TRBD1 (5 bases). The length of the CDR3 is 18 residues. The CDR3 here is CASSSFRGYTATNEKPFF. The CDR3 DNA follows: TGTGCCAGCAGTTCCTTCCGGGGGTACACCGCAACTAATGAAAAACCGTTTTTT.

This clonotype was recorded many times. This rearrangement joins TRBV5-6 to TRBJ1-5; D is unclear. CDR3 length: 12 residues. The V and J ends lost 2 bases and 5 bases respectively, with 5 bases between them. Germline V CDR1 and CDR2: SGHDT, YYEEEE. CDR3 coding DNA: TGTGCCAGCAGCTTACTAGATCAGCCCCAGCATTTT. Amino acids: CASSLLDQPQHF.

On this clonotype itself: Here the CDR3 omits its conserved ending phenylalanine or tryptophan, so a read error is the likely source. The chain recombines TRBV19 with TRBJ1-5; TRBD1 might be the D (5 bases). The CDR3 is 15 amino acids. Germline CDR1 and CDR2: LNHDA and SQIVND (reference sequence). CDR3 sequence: CASSMTAYSNQPQHV. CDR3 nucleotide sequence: TGTGCCAGTAGTATGACAGCCTATAGCAATCAGCCGCAGCATGTT.

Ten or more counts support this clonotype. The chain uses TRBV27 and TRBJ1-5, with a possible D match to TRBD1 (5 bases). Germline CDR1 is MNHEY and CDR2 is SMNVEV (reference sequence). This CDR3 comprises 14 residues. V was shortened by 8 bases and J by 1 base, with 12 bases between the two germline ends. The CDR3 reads CASAHRGSNQPQHF. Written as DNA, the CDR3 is TGTGCCAGCGCACATAGGGGAAGCAATCAGCCCCAGCATTTT.

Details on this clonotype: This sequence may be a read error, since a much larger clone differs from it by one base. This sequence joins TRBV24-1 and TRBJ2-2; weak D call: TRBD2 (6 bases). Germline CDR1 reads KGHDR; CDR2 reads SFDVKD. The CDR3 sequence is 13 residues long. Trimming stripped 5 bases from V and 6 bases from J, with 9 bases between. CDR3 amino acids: CATSAVAAGELFF. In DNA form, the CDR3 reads TGTGCCACCAGTGCGGTAGCGGCCGGGGAGCTGTTTTTT.

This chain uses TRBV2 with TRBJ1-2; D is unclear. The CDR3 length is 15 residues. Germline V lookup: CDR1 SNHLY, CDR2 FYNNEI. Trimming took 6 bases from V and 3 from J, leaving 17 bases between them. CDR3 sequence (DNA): TGTGCCAGCAGCGATATCGGAGAGCCCGACTATGGCTACACCTTC. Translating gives CASSDIGEPDYGYTF.

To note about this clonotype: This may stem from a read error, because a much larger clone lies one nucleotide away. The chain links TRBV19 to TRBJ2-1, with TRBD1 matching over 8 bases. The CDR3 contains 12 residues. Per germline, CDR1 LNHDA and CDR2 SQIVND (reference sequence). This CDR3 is CASSDRVNGQFF. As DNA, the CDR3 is TGTGCCAGTTCGGACAGGGTGAATGGGCAGTTCTTC.

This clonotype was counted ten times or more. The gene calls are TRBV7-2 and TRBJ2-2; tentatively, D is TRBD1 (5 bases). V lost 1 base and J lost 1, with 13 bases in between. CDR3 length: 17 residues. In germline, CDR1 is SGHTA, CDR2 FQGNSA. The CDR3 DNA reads TGTGCCAGCAGCTTAGGAACCAGGGTCCAGAACACCGGGGAGCTGTTTTTT. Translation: CASSLGTRVQNTGELFF. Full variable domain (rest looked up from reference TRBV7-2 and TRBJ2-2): GAGVSQSPSNKVTEKGKDVELRCDPISGHTALYWYRQSLGQGLEFLIYFQGNSAPDKSGLPSDRFSAERTGGSVSTLTIQRTQQEDSAVYLCASSLGTRVQNTGELFFGEGSRLTVL.

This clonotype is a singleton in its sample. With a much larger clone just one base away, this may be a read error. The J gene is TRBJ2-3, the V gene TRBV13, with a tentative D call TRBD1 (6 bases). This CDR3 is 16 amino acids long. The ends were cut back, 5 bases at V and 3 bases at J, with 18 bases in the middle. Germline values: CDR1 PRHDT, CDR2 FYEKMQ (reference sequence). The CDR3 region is CASSPRRTAVTDTQYF. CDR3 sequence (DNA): TGTGCCAGCAGCCCACGCCGGACAGCGGTAACAGATACGCAGTATTTT.

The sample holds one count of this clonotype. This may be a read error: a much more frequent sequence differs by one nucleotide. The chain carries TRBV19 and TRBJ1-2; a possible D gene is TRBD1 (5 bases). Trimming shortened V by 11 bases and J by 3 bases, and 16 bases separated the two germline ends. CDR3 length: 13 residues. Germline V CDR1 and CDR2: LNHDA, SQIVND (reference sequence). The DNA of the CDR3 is TGTGCCTCGGAATCGGGGCTTTACTATGGCTACACCTTC. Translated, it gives CASESGLYYGYTF. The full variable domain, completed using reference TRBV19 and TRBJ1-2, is DGGITQSPKYLFRKEGQNVTLSCEQNLNHDAMYWYRQDPGQGLRLIYYSQIVNDFQKGDIAEGYSVSREKKESFPLTVTSAQKNPTAFYLCASESGLYYGYTFGSGTRLTVV.

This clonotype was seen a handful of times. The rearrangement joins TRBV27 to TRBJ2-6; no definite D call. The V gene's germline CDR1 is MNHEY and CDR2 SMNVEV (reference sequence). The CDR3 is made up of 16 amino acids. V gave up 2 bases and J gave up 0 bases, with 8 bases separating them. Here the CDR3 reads CASSLRPVSGANVLTF. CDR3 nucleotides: TGTGCCAGCAGTTTAAGACCGGTCTCTGGGGCCAACGTCCTGACTTTC.

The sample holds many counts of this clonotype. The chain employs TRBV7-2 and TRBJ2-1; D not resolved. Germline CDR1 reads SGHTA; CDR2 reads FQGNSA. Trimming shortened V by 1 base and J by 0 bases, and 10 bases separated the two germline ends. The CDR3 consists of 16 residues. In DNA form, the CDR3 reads TGTGCCAGCAGCTTAGGTTCACGAAGCTCCTACAATGAGCAGTTCTTC. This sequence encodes CASSLGSRSSYNEQFF. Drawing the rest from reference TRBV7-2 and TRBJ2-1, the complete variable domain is GAGVSQSPSNKVTEKGKDVELRCDPISGHTALYWYRQSLGQGLEFLIYFQGNSAPDKSGLPSDRFSAERTGGSVSTLTIQRTQQEDSAVYLCASSLGSRSSYNEQFFGPGTRLTVL.

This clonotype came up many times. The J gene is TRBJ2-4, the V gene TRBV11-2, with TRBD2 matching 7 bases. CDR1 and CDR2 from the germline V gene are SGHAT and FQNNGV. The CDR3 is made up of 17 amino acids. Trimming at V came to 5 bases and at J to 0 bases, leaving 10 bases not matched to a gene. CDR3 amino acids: CASSGISGTLAKNIQYF. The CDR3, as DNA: TGTGCCAGCAGCGGGATCAGCGGGACGCTAGCCAAAAACATTCAGTACTTC.

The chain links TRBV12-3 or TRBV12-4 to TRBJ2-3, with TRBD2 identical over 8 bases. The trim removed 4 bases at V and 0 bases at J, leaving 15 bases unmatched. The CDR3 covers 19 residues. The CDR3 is CASSSPLYGGAGSTDTQYF. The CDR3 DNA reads TGTGCCAGCAGTTCTCCCCTGTACGGGGGGGCAGGAAGCACAGATACGCAGTATTTT.

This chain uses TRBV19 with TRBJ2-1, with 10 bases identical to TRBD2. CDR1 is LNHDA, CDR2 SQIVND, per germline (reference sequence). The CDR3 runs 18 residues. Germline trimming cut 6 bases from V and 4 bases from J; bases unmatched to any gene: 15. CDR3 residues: CASRALRAGGRGYNEQFF. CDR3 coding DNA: TGTGCCAGTAGAGCCCTAAGAGCGGGAGGGCGGGGATACAATGAGCAGTTCTTC.

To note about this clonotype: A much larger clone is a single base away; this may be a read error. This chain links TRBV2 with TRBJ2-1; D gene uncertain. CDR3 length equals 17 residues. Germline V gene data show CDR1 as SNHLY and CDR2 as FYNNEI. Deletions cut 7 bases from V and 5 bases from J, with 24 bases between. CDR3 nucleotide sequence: TGTGCCAGCACCAGAGCCCGTGAGACTCCGGTCGACAATGAGCAGTTCTTC. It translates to CASTRARETPVDNEQFF.

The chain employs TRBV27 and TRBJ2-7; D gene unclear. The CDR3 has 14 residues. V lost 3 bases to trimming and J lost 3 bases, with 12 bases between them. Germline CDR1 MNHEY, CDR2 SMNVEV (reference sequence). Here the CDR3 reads CASSFANPVYEQYF. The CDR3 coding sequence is TGTGCCAGCAGTTTCGCCAACCCTGTCTACGAGCAGTACTTC.

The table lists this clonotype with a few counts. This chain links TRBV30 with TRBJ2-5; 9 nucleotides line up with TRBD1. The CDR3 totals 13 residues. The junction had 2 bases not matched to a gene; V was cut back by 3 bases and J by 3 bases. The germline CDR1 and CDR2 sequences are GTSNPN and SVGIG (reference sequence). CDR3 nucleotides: TGTGCCTGGAGGGACAGGGGCAAAGAGACCCAGTACTTC. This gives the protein CAWRDRGKETQYF.

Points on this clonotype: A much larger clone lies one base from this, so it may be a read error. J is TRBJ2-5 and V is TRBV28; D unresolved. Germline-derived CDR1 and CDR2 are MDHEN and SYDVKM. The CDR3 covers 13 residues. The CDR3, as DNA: TGTGCCAGCAGTCCCCGTTATCCTGAGAGCCAGTACTTC. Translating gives CASSPRYPESQYF.